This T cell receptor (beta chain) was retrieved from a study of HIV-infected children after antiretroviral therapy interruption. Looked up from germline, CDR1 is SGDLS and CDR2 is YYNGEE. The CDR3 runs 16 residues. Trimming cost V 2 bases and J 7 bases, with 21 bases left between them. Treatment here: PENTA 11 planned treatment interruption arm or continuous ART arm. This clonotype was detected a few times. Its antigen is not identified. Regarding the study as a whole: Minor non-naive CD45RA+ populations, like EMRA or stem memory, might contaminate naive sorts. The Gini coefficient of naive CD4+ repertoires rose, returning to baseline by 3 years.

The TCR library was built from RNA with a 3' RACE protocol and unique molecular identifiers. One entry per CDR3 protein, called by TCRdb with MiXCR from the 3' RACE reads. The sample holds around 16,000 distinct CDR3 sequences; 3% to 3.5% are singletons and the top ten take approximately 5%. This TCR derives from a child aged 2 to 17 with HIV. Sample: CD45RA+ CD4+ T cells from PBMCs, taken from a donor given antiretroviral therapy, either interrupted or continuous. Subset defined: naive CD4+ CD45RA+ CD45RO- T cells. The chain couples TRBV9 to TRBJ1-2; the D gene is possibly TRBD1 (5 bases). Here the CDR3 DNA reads TGTGCCAGCAGCGTCGACTTAGGGGTCCGCCCCGGTGGCTACACCTTC. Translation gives CASSVDLGVRPGGYTF.